These T cell receptor beta chains were read from a single sample in a study of Ad26.COV2.S vaccination and SARS-CoV-2 variants. The repertoire was sequenced with immunoSEQ multiplex PCR; TCRdb's copy has only in-frame clones and lacks some. The repertoire holds about 440,000 clones, with around 85% as singletons. The sample consisted of peripheral blood, taken in a trial of Ad26.COV2.S vaccine versus placebo. The receptors were gathered from a person aged 18-65 years who received the Ad26.COV2.S COVID-19 vaccine or a placebo. Both conserved end residues are part of each CDR3. The D gene is left open where the match is weak. Not every row has a clone size; where given, it reads once, few, many or a size class.

cdr3_length clone_size d_call j_call v_call cdr3_nt cdr3_aa
14 once . TRBJ1-5 TRBV7-9 TGTGCCAGCAGCCCAGGGTATGGCAATCAGCCCCAGCATTTT CASSPGYGNQPQHF
17 . TRBD2 TRBJ2-1 TRBV3-1/TRBV3-2 TGTGCCAGCAGCCTCGCCCGGGAGGGGGTCGCCTACAATGAGCAGTTCTTC CASSLAREGVAYNEQFF
15 . . TRBJ1-3 TRBV30 TGTGCCTGGACCGGGGGCGGCGGTCCCCGAAACACCATATATTTT CAWTGGGGPRNTIYF
13 once TRBD2 TRBJ2-3 TRBV20-1 TGCAGTGCTAGTATACTAGCGGTCGATACGCAGTATTTT CSASILAVDTQYF
16 . . TRBJ1-5 TRBV12-2 TGTGCAAGTCGCTTAAAGGGTCGCAGGGAGGGTCAGCCCCAGCATTTT CASRLKGRREGQPQHF
14 . TRBD2 TRBJ2-7 TRBV6-5 TGTGCCAGCAGTCCGAGCGGGAGCTCCTACGAGCAGTACTTC CASSPSGSSYEQYF
13 . TRBD1 TRBJ1-1 TRBV25-1 TGTGCCAGCAGTGAACCGCTCACGAACAGGGGTTTCTTT CASSEPLTNRGFF
13 . . TRBJ1-1 TRBV5-1 TGCGCCAGCAGCTCAACAGGGTTCACTGAAGCTTTCTTT CASSSTGFTEAFF
13 once . TRBJ2-1 TRBV9 TGTGCCAGCAGCGTGGAGGGGGTAGGGGAGCAGTTCTTC CASSVEGVGEQFF
15 . . TRBJ1-3 TRBV10-3 TGTGCCATCAGTGAGGGACAGAACTCTGGAAACACCATATATTTT CAISEGQNSGNTIYF
16 . . TRBJ2-7 TRBV30 TGTGCCTGGACCCGCTCAGGGAGGGGGCTTAATTACGAGCAGTACTTC CAWTRSGRGLNYEQYF
15 . . TRBJ2-3 TRBV19 TGTGCCAGTAGTATAGAAGCAGGGAGGTCAGATACGCAGTATTTT CASSIEAGRSDTQYF
14 . . TRBJ2-3 TRBV28 TGTGCCAGCCTGGGGGGTGGTAGCGCAGATACGCAGTATTTT CASLGGGSADTQYF
15 . TRBD1 TRBJ2-2 TRBV7-2 TGTGCCAGCAGCTGGGGGACAGGGCTCACCGGGGAGCTGTTTTTT CASSWGTGLTGELFF
13 . . TRBJ2-5 TRBV5-8 TGTGCCAGCAGCTTGGCCCGGAAGGTGGGCCAGTACTTC CASSLARKVGQYF
14 . . TRBJ1-1 TRBV7-8 TGTGCCAGCAGCTTAGCCGTGGGGAACACTGAAGCTTTCTTT CASSLAVGNTEAFF
13 . . TRBJ1-2 TRBV5-5 TGTGCCAGCAGCTGGGGAGTGGTAGAGGGCTACACCTTC CASSWGVVEGYTF
14 . TRBD1 TRBJ2-1 TRBV6-5 TGTGCCAGCAGTCCTCAGGGGGCGCTGAATGAGCAGTTCTTC CASSPQGALNEQFF
17 . . TRBJ1-6 TRBV9 TGTGCCAGCAGCGTGGCCTCCGGGGGCTCCTATAATTCACCCCTCCACTTT CASSVASGGSYNSPLHF
14 . . TRBJ1-5 TRBV6-2/TRBV6-3 TGTGCCAGCAGTGATTCGGACAGAAATCAGCCCCAGCATTTT CASSDSDRNQPQHF
15 . TRBD2 TRBJ2-5 TRBV6-2/TRBV6-3 TGTGCCAGCAGTCCCGGACTAGGGGTGTTAGAGACCCAGTACTTC CASSPGLGVLETQYF
16 . TRBD1 TRBJ1-5 TRBV27 TGTGCCAGCAGTTTTGCGGCAGGGGGCCGCAATCAGCCCCAGCATTTT CASSFAAGGRNQPQHF
12 . . TRBJ1-1 TRBV6-2/TRBV6-3 TGTGCCAGCAGTCCATGGGAGACTGAAGCTTTCTTT CASSPWETEAFF
13 . TRBD1 TRBJ1-2 TRBV29-1 TGCAGCGTTGAAGTAACAGGGGGGGGTGGCTACACCTTC CSVEVTGGGGYTF
15 . . TRBJ1-1 TRBV5-1 TGCGCCAGCAGCTTGGCATTCCGGGGGAACACTGAAGCTTTCTTT CASSLAFRGNTEAFF
15 . TRBD1 TRBJ1-2 TRBV19 TGTGCCAGTAGTATGATGGGACAGGGGAGCTATGGCTACACCTTC CASSMMGQGSYGYTF
15 . TRBD2 TRBJ2-3 TRBV7-2 TGTGCCAGCAGCTCCTCTAGCGGGAGAACAGATACGCAGTATTTT CASSSSSGRTDTQYF
15 . . TRBJ1-4 TRBV7-9 TGTGCCAGCAGCTTAGCGACGGGGGCGACTGAAAAACTGTTTTTT CASSLATGATEKLFF
15 . . TRBJ1-6 TRBV7-2 TGTGCCAGCAGCTTCGGGGGCTCGTATAATTCACCCCTCCACTTT CASSFGGSYNSPLHF
11 . . TRBJ2-7 TRBV20-1 TGCAGTGCTGACGCGAGGTACGAGCAGTACTTC CSADARYEQYF
15 . TRBD1 TRBJ2-2 TRBV5-1 TGCGCCAGCAGCCCCGGGACAGGGGTCACCGGGGAGCTGTTTTTT CASSPGTGVTGELFF
16 . . TRBJ2-2 TRBV7-9 TGTGCCAGCAGCCCCCCACAGCAGATTAACACCGGGGAGCTGTTTTTT CASSPPQQINTGELFF
19 . TRBD1 TRBJ1-5 TRBV6-2/TRBV6-3 TGTGCCAGCAGTTACTTGCCGGGACAGGGGGCTGGTAGCAATCAGCCCCAGCATTTT CASSYLPGQGAGSNQPQHF
15 . TRBD2 TRBJ2-1 TRBV9 TGTGCCAGCAGCGTTGGTAGCGGGGCCTACAATGAGCAGTTCTTC CASSVGSGAYNEQFF
11 . . TRBJ1-2 TRBV28 TGTGCCACAACGGACGGATATGGCTACACCTTC CATTDGYGYTF
16 . . TRBJ1-5 TRBV28 TGTGCCAGCAGTCCCCTACTTGTTTGGGGAAATCAGCCCCAGCATTTT CASSPLLVWGNQPQHF
14 . . TRBJ1-2 TRBV30 TGTGCCTGGAGTGTACTAGGGCGTCAGGGTGGCTACACCTTC CAWSVLGRQGGYTF
14 . . TRBJ1-5 TRBV28 TGTGCCAGCAGGAACAGGGATGACAATCAGCCCCAGCATTTT CASRNRDDNQPQHF